Listed below are T cell receptor beta chains from one sample, sequenced in a study of shared clonotypes between healthy human individuals. The assay was immunoSEQ multiplex PCR, and TCRdb's table has in-frame clones only and misses some. Here the sample spans around 980,000 clones, around three quarters being singletons. The specimen was memory CD4+ T cells from PBMCs. The receptors here all came from a man aged 18 to 29 in good health. Some clones in this sample may be carry-over from other donors' samples. Both conserved end residues are part of each CDR3. The D gene is left open where the match is weak. Not every row has a clone size; where given, it reads once, few, many or a size class.

j_gene: TRBJ2-2; v_gene: TRBV6-1; abundance: NA; d_gene: NA; CDR3aa: CASSAQPTGELFF; CDR3nt: TGTGCCAGCAGTGCTCAGCCCACCGGGGAGCTGTTTTTT
j_gene: TRBJ2-3; v_gene: TRBV9; abundance: NA; d_gene: TRBD1; CDR3aa: CASSSPPGASGQDTDTQYF; CDR3nt: TGTGCCAGCAGCTCCCCCCCCGGGGCTAGTGGACAGGACACAGATACGCAGTATTTT
j_gene: TRBJ1-5; v_gene: TRBV28; abundance: NA; d_gene: NA; CDR3aa: CASSTPTGASNQPQHF; CDR3nt: TGTGCCAGCAGTACGCCGACAGGTGCGAGCAATCAGCCCCAGCATTTT
j_gene: TRBJ1-3; v_gene: TRBV30; abundance: NA; d_gene: NA; CDR3aa: CAWSGDSGNTIYF; CDR3nt: TGTGCCTGGAGTGGAGACTCTGGAAACACCATATATTTT
j_gene: TRBJ2-5; v_gene: TRBV5-6; abundance: NA; d_gene: TRBD1; CDR3aa: CASSRDREGETQYF; CDR3nt: TGTGCCAGCAGCCGGGACAGGGAAGGAGAGACCCAGTACTTC
j_gene: TRBJ1-4; v_gene: TRBV28; abundance: NA; d_gene: TRBD1; CDR3aa: CASSSQGAGNEKLFF; CDR3nt: TGTGCCAGCAGTTCTCAGGGGGCCGGTAATGAAAAACTGTTTTTT
j_gene: TRBJ2-5; v_gene: TRBV5-1; abundance: NA; d_gene: NA; CDR3aa: CASSLGELSQYF; CDR3nt: TGCGCCAGCAGCTTGGGGGAGTTGTCCCAGTACTTC
j_gene: TRBJ1-2; v_gene: TRBV2; abundance: NA; d_gene: NA; CDR3aa: CASSEEQGLNYGYTF; CDR3nt: TGTGCCAGCAGTGAGGAACAGGGCCTGAACTATGGCTACACCTTC
j_gene: TRBJ1-4; v_gene: TRBV30; abundance: few; d_gene: NA; CDR3aa: CAWSGGTAGMEKLFF; CDR3nt: TGTGCCTGGAGCGGGGGGACCGCCGGGATGGAAAAACTGTTTTTT
j_gene: TRBJ2-3; v_gene: TRBV29-1; abundance: NA; d_gene: TRBD2; CDR3aa: CSVDTGTSGSRSDTQYF; CDR3nt: TGCAGCGTTGACACCGGGACTAGCGGGAGTAGGTCCGATACGCAGTATTTT
j_gene: TRBJ1-3; v_gene: TRBV9; abundance: NA; d_gene: NA; CDR3aa: CASSVGGTSGNTIYF; CDR3nt: TGTGCCAGCAGCGTCGGAGGGACTTCTGGAAACACCATATATTTT
j_gene: TRBJ2-5; v_gene: TRBV7-9; abundance: NA; d_gene: NA; CDR3aa: CASSYTRKETQYF; CDR3nt: TGTGCCAGCAGCTACACTCGGAAAGAGACCCAGTACTTC
j_gene: TRBJ1-1; v_gene: TRBV6-6; abundance: NA; d_gene: NA; CDR3aa: CASSYGQATEAFF; CDR3nt: TGTGCCAGCAGTTACGGTCAGGCCACTGAAGCTTTCTTT
j_gene: TRBJ1-5; v_gene: TRBV5-1; abundance: NA; d_gene: TRBD1; CDR3aa: CASSLGGTGDQPQHF; CDR3nt: TGCGCCAGCAGCTTGGGAGGGACAGGGGATCAGCCCCAGCATTTT
j_gene: TRBJ2-7; v_gene: TRBV6-6; abundance: once; d_gene: TRBD1; CDR3aa: CASLGPQGAGEQYF; CDR3nt: TGTGCCAGCCTTGGGCCCCAGGGGGCAGGCGAGCAGTACTTC
j_gene: TRBJ1-2; v_gene: TRBV7-2; abundance: NA; d_gene: NA; CDR3aa: CASSSRTELGGYTF; CDR3nt: TGTGCCAGCAGCTCAAGGACTGAACTTGGTGGCTACACCTTC
j_gene: TRBJ2-7; v_gene: TRBV10-1; abundance: NA; d_gene: TRBD1; CDR3aa: CASSLGQGNYEQYF; CDR3nt: TGCGCCAGCAGTCTCGGACAGGGGAATTACGAGCAGTACTTC
j_gene: TRBJ1-2; v_gene: TRBV4-1; abundance: NA; d_gene: TRBD1; CDR3aa: CASCPGGILNYGYTF; CDR3nt: TGCGCCAGCTGCCCAGGGGGAATTCTTAACTATGGCTACACCTTC
j_gene: TRBJ1-5; v_gene: TRBV5-4; abundance: few; d_gene: TRBD1; CDR3aa: CASSEDRDQPQHF; CDR3nt: TGTGCCAGCAGTGAAGACAGGGATCAGCCCCAGCATTTT
j_gene: TRBJ2-6; v_gene: TRBV5-1; abundance: NA; d_gene: NA; CDR3aa: CASRTGTGANVLTF; CDR3nt: TGCGCCAGCCGAACAGGGACCGGGGCCAACGTCCTGACTTTC
j_gene: TRBJ2-7; v_gene: TRBV11-2; abundance: NA; d_gene: TRBD2; CDR3aa: CASSFDRGGPYEQYF; CDR3nt: TGTGCCAGCAGCTTCGACCGGGGGGGCCCCTACGAGCAGTACTTC
j_gene: TRBJ2-3; v_gene: TRBV5-1; abundance: NA; d_gene: NA; CDR3aa: CASSKSSTDTQYF; CDR3nt: TGCGCCAGCAGCAAATCTAGCACAGATACGCAGTATTTT
j_gene: TRBJ1-1; v_gene: TRBV6-5; abundance: NA; d_gene: NA; CDR3aa: CASSYSRLLNTEAFF; CDR3nt: TGTGCCAGCAGTTACTCGAGACTGTTGAACACTGAAGCTTTCTTT
j_gene: TRBJ2-2; v_gene: TRBV7-2; abundance: once; d_gene: TRBD2; CDR3aa: CASSFASGKVAGELFF; CDR3nt: TGTGCCAGCAGCTTTGCTAGCGGGAAGGTCGCCGGGGAGCTGTTTTTT
j_gene: TRBJ2-3; v_gene: TRBV6-1; abundance: NA; d_gene: NA; CDR3aa: CASRGPPTDTQYF; CDR3nt: TGTGCCAGCAGAGGCCCCCCCACAGATACGCAGTATTTT
j_gene: TRBJ1-3; v_gene: TRBV5-1; abundance: NA; d_gene: NA; CDR3aa: CASSPSTGSGNTIYF; CDR3nt: TGCGCCAGCAGCCCAAGCACAGGGTCTGGAAACACCATATATTTT
j_gene: TRBJ1-1; v_gene: TRBV18; abundance: NA; d_gene: NA; CDR3aa: CASSPTTEMNTEAFF; CDR3nt: TGTGCCAGCTCACCGACGACGGAGATGAACACTGAAGCTTTCTTT
j_gene: TRBJ2-7; v_gene: TRBV7-2; abundance: once; d_gene: NA; CDR3aa: CASSLPGNRYEQYF; CDR3nt: TGTGCCAGCAGCTTACCCGGGAACCGCTACGAGCAGTACTTC
j_gene: TRBJ1-2; v_gene: TRBV7-9; abundance: NA; d_gene: NA; CDR3aa: CASSRRGEPNYGYTF; CDR3nt: TGTGCCAGCAGTCGTAGGGGGGAGCCTAACTATGGCTACACCTTC
j_gene: TRBJ2-7; v_gene: TRBV27; abundance: NA; d_gene: NA; CDR3aa: CASSAIGEQYF; CDR3nt: TGTGCCAGCAGTGCCATCGGAGAGCAGTACTTC
j_gene: TRBJ1-5; v_gene: TRBV28; abundance: NA; d_gene: TRBD1; CDR3aa: CASRGTGDHQPQHF; CDR3nt: TGTGCCAGCAGAGGGACAGGGGATCATCAGCCCCAGCATTTT
j_gene: TRBJ2-2; v_gene: TRBV28; abundance: NA; d_gene: TRBD1; CDR3aa: CASNTPGGNTGELFF; CDR3nt: TGTGCCAGCAATACACCAGGGGGGAACACCGGGGAGCTGTTTTTT
j_gene: TRBJ2-1; v_gene: TRBV30; abundance: NA; d_gene: NA; CDR3aa: CAWSVLYNEQFF; CDR3nt: TGTGCCTGGAGTGTGCTTTACAATGAGCAGTTCTTC
j_gene: TRBJ1-5; v_gene: TRBV6-6; abundance: NA; d_gene: NA; CDR3aa: CASRKVELSNQPQHF; CDR3nt: TGTGCCAGCCGAAAGGTGGAGCTAAGCAATCAGCCCCAGCATTTT
j_gene: TRBJ1-2; v_gene: TRBV6-1; abundance: NA; d_gene: NA; CDR3aa: CASSEAGSVYGYTF; CDR3nt: TGTGCCAGCAGTGAAGCGGGGAGCGTCTATGGCTACACCTTC
j_gene: TRBJ1-4; v_gene: TRBV4-1; abundance: NA; d_gene: NA; CDR3aa: CASSPTYDGRNEKLFF; CDR3nt: TGCGCCAGCAGCCCGACCTATGACGGCCGTAATGAAAAACTGTTTTTT
j_gene: TRBJ2-1; v_gene: TRBV7-3; abundance: NA; d_gene: TRBD2; CDR3aa: CASSPGTSGKGEQFF; CDR3nt: TGTGCCAGCAGCCCCGGGACTAGCGGGAAGGGAGAGCAGTTCTTC
j_gene: TRBJ1-5; v_gene: TRBV27; abundance: NA; d_gene: NA; CDR3aa: CASRMTGSNQPQHF; CDR3nt: TGTGCCAGCAGGATGACAGGTAGCAATCAGCCCCAGCATTTT
j_gene: TRBJ1-2; v_gene: TRBV30; abundance: NA; d_gene: NA; CDR3aa: CACSRALNYGYTF; CDR3nt: TGTGCCTGCTCGAGGGCCCTTAACTATGGCTACACCTTC
j_gene: TRBJ2-2; v_gene: TRBV28; abundance: NA; d_gene: NA; CDR3aa: CASSRGDKNTGELFF; CDR3nt: TGTGCCAGCAGTCGGGGCGACAAGAACACCGGGGAGCTGTTTTTT
j_gene: TRBJ1-1; v_gene: TRBV6-5; abundance: NA; d_gene: NA; CDR3aa: CASRAGAMNTEAFF; CDR3nt: TGTGCCAGCAGAGCCGGGGCCATGAACACTGAAGCTTTCTTT
j_gene: TRBJ2-3; v_gene: TRBV28; abundance: once; d_gene: TRBD2; CDR3aa: CASSPGLAPDTQYF; CDR3nt: TGTGCCAGCAGTCCGGGACTAGCGCCAGATACGCAGTATTTT
j_gene: TRBJ1-4; v_gene: TRBV7-9; abundance: NA; d_gene: NA; CDR3aa: CASSLMGGREKLFF; CDR3nt: TGTGCCAGCAGCTTAATGGGGGGAAGGGAAAAACTGTTTTTT
j_gene: TRBJ1-3; v_gene: TRBV29-1; abundance: NA; d_gene: NA; CDR3aa: CSVEGKQNTIYF; CDR3nt: TGCAGCGTTGAGGGGAAACAGAACACCATATATTTT
j_gene: TRBJ2-1; v_gene: TRBV2; abundance: once; d_gene: NA; CDR3aa: CASSLDRYNEQFF; CDR3nt: TGTGCCAGCAGTCTGGACCGATACAATGAGCAGTTCTTC